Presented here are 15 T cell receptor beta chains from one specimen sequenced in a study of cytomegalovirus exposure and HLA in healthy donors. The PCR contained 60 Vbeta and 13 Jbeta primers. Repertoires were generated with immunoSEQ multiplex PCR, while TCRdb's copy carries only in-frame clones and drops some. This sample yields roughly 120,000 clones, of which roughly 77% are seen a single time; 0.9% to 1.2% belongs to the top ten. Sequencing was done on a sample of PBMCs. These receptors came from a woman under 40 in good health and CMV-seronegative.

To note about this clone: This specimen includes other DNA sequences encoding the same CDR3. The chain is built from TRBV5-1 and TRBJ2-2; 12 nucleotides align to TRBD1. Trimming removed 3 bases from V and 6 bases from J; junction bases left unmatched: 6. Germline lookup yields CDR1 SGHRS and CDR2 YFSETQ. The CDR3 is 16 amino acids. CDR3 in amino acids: CASSSPGQGASGELFF. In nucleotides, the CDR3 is TGCGCCAGCAGCTCACCGGGACAGGGGGCTTCCGGGGAGCTGTTTTTT.

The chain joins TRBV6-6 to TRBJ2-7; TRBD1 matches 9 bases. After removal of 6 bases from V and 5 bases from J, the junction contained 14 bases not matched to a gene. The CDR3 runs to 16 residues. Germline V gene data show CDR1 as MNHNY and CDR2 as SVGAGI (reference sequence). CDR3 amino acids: CASSFGPGQGIHEQYF. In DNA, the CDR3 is TGTGCCAGCAGCTTTGGACCGGGACAGGGAATCCACGAGCAGTACTTC.

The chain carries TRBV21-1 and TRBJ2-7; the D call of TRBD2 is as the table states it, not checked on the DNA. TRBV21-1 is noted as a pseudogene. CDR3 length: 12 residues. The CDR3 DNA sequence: TGTGCCAGCAGCAAAAGCCCCTACGAGCAGTACTTC. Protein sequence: CASSKSPYEQYF.

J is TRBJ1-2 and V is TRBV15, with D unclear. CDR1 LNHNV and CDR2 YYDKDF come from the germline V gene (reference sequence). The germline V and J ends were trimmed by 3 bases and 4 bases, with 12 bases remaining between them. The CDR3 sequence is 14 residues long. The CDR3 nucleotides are TGTGCCACCAGCAGTTTAGGAGGTGTCTATGGCTACACCTTC. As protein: CATSSLGGVYGYTF.

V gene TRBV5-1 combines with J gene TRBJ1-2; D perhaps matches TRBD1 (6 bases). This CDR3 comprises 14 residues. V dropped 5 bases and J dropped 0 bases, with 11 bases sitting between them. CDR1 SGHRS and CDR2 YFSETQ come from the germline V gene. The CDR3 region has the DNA TGCGCCAGCAGAGTGGACAGTTCTAACTATGGCTACACCTTC. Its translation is CASRVDSSNYGYTF.

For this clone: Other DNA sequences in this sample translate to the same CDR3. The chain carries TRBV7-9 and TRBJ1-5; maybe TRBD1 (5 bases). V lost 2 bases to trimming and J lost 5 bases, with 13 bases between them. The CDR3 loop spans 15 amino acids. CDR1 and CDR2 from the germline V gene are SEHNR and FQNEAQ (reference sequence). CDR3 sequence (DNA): TGTGCCAGCAGCTTACTGGGGCAGGGTGATCAGCCCCAGCATTTT. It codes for CASSLLGQGDQPQHF.

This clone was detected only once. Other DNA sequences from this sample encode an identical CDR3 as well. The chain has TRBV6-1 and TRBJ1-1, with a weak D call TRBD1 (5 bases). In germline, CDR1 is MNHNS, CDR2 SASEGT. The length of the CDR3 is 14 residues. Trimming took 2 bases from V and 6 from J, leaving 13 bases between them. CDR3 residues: CASSETGAMPEAFF. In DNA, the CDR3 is TGTGCCAGCAGTGAAACTGGGGCCATGCCTGAAGCTTTCTTT.

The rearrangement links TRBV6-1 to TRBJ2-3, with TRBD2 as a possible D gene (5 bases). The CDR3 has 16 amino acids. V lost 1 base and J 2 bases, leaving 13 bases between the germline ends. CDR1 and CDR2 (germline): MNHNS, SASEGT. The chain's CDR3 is CASSEDPGFVTDTQYF. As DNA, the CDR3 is TGTGCCAGCAGTGAAGACCCGGGGTTTGTCACAGATACGCAGTATTTT.

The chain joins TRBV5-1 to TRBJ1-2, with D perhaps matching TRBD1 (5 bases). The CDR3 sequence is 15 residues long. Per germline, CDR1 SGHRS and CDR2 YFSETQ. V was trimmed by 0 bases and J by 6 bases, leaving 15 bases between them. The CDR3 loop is CASSLEVTGEDGYTF. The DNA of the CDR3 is TGCGCCAGCAGCTTGGAGGTGACGGGGGAGGATGGCTACACCTTC. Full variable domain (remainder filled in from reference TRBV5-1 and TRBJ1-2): KAGVTQTPRYLIKTRGQQVTLSCSPISGHRSVSWYQQTPGQGLQFLFEYFSETQRNKGNFPGRFSGRQFSNSRSEMNVSTLELGDSALYLCASSLEVTGEDGYTFGSGTRLTVV.

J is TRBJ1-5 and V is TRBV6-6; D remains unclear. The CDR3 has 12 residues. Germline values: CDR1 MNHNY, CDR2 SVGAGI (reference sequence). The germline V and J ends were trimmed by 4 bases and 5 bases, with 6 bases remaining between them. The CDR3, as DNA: TGTGCCAGCAGTTTCTCCGATCAGCCCCAGCATTTT. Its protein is CASSFSDQPQHF.

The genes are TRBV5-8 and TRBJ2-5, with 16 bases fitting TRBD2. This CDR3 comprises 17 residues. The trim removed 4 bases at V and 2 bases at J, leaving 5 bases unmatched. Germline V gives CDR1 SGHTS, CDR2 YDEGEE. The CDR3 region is CASSQGLAGGSQETQYF. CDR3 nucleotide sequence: TGTGCCAGCAGCCAGGGACTAGCGGGAGGGAGTCAAGAGACCCAGTACTTC.

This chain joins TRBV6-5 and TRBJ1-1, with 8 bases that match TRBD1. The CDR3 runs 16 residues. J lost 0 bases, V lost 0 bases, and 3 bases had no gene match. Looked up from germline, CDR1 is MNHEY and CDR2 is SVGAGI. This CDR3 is CASSYSQGAMNTEAFF. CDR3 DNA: TGTGCCAGCAGTTACTCGCAGGGGGCGATGAACACTGAAGCTTTCTTT.

DNA of the CDR3: TGCGCCAGCAGCCCTGGGACTAGCGGGAGCTCCTACAATGAGCAGTTCTTC. Translated: CASSPGTSGSSYNEQFF. The chain combines TRBV5-1 with TRBJ2-1; TRBD2 matches at 14 bases. There are 17 residues in the CDR3. Trimming took 4 bases from V and 0 from J; bases not matched to a gene: 3. Germline V lookup: CDR1 SGHRS, CDR2 YFSETQ.

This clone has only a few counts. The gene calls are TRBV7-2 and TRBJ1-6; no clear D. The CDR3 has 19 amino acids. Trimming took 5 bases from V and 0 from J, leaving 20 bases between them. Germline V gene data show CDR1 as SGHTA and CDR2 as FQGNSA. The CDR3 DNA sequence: TGTGCCAGCAGCCCCAGAGGGTCTTGGCTGAGCTCCTATAATTCACCCCTCCACTTT. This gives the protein CASSPRGSWLSSYNSPLHF.

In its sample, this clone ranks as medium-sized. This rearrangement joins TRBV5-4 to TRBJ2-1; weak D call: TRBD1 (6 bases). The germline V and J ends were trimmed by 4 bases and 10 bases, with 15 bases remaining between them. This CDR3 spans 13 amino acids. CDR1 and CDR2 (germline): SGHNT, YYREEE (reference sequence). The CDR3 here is CASSQGQIGEQFF. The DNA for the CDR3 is TGTGCCAGCAGCCAAGGACAGATAGGAGAGCAGTTCTTC.